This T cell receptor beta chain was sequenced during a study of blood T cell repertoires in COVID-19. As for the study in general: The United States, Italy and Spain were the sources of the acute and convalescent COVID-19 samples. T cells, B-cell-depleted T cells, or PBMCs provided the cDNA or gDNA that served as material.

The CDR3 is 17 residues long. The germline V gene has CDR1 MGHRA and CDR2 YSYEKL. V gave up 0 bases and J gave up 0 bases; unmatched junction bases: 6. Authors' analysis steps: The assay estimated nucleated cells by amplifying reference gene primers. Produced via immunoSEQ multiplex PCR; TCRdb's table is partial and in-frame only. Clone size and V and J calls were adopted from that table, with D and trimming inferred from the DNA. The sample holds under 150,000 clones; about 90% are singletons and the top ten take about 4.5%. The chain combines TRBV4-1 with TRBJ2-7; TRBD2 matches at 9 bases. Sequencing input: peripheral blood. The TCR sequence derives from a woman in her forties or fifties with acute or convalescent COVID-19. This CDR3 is CASSQEPPAGGSYEQYF. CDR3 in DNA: TGCGCCAGCAGCCAAGAGCCTCCAGCGGGAGGCTCCTACGAGCAGTACTTC.